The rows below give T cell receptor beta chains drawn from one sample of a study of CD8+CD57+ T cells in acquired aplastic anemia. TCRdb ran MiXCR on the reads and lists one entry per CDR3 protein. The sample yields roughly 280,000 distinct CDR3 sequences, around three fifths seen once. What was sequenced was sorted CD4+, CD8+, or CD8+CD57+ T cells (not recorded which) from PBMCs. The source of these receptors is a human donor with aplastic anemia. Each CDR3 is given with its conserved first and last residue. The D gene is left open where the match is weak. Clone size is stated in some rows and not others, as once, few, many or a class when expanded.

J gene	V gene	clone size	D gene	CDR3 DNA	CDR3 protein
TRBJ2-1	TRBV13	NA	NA	TGTGCCAGCAGCAAGGGGGGGACAGAAGAGCAGTTCTTC	CASSKGGTEEQFF
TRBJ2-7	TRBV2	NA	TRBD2	TGTGCCAGCAGCTGGGCCGCGGGAGGGCCGAACGAGCAGTACTTC	CASSWAAGGPNEQYF
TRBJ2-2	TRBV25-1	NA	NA	TGTGCCAGCAGTGACGGTTCCGGGGAGCTGTTTTTT	CASSDGSGELFF
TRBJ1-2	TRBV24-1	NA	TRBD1	TGTGCCACCAGTGATCCGTCCAACAGGGGAAAGGGCTACACCTTC	CATSDPSNRGKGYTF
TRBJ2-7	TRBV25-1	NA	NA	TGTGCCAGCAGTTCCTACTCCTTTAGTTATCCCCCACTATACGAGCAGTACTTC	CASSSYSFSYPPLYEQYF
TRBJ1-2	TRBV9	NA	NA	TGTGCCAGCAGCGTAGCTTGGGACATCTCCTATGGCTACACCTTC	CASSVAWDISYGYTF
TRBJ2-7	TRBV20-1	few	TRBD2	TGCAGTGCTAGGGGACTAGCGGGAGACTACGAGCAGTACTTC	CSARGLAGDYEQYF
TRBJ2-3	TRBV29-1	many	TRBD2	TGCAGCGTTGAAAAGGGGAGGGGCACAGATACGCAGTATTTT	CSVEKGRGTDTQYF
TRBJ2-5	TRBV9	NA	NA	TGTGCAAGCAGCGTAGAGGCCATCTCGACCCAGTACTTC	CASSVEAISTQYF
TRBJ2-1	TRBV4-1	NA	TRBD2	TGCGCCAGCAGCCAAGATGTCAGCGGGAGAAACAATGAGCAGTTCTTC	CASSQDVSGRNNEQFF
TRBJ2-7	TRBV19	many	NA	TGTGCCAGTAGTATCCTTCTCTCAGGGAGCTACGAGCAGTACTTC	CASSILLSGSYEQYF
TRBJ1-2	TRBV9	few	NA	TGTGCCAGCAGCGTAGGCGGGGGGAACTATGGCTACACCTTC	CASSVGGGNYGYTF
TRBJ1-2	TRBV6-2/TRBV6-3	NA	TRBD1	TGTGCCAGCACCAAACAAGGGGGCTGGTCCTTTGGCTACACCTTC	CASTKQGGWSFGYTF
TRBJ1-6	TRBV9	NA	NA	TGTGCCAGCAGCGTAGGGGAACGGTCACCCCTCCACTTT	CASSVGERSPLHF
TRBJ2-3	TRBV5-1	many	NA	TGCGCCAGCAGCTTAGGGGGGCCCGCAGATACGCAGTATTTT	CASSLGGPADTQYF
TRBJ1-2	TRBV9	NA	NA	TGTGCCAGCAGCGTAGCTCCAAAAAACTATGGCTACACCTTC	CASSVAPKNYGYTF